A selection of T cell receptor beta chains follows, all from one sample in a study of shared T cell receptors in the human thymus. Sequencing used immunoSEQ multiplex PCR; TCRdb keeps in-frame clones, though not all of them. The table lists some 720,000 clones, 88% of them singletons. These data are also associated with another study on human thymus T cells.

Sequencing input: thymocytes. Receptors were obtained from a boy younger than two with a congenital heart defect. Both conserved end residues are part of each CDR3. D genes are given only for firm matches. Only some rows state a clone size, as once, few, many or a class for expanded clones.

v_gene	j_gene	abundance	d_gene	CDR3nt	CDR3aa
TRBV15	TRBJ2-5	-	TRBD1	TGTGCCACCAGCAGACCCGGGACAGTTAGTGAGACCCAGTACTTC	CATSRPGTVSETQYF
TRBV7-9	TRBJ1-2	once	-	TGTGCCAGCAGCTTAGTACCCGGACAATCGAAGAGTTATGGCTACACCTTC	CASSLVPGQSKSYGYTF
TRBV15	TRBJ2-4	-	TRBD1	TGTGCCACCAGCACAGGACAGGGGGCGCAAACTCTAGCCAAAAACATTCAGTACTTC	CATSTGQGAQTLAKNIQYF
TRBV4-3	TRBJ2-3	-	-	TGCGCCAGCAGCCACCCGGGACTTAGCACAGATACGCAGTATTTT	CASSHPGLSTDTQYF
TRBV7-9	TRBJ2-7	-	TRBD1	TGTGCCAGCAGCCCGCGAACGGGGACAGGGGAAAACCCCTACGAGCAGTACTTC	CASSPRTGTGENPYEQYF
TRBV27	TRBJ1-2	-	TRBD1	TGTGCCAGCAGTCTAAACCGGGACAGGGGGTTGCGAGGCTACACCTTC	CASSLNRDRGLRGYTF
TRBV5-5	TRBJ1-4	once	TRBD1	TGTGCCAGCAGCTTGAGGGGACAGGAGAAGGGGGAAAAACTGTTTTTT	CASSLRGQEKGEKLFF
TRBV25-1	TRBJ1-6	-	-	TGTGCCAGCAGTGAATTCCCAGGCTCCTATAATTCACCCCTCCACTTT	CASSEFPGSYNSPLHF
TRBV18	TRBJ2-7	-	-	TGTGCCAGCTCACCACTAGGGGACGAGCAGTACTTC	CASSPLGDEQYF
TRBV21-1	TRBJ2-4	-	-	TGTGCCAGCAGCCTCGAAGCGGAAGGGACCAAAAACATTCAGTACTTC	CASSLEAEGTKNIQYF
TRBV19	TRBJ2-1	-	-	TGTGCCAGTAGTATAGGAGCGGGCCACAATGAGCAGTTCTTC	CASSIGAGHNEQFF
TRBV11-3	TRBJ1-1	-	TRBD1	TGTGCCAGCAGCCCCACGGACAGGTTGAACACTGAAGCTTTCTTT	CASSPTDRLNTEAFF
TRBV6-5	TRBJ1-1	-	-	TGTGCCAGCAGTTACTCGCACAGGCTTGAAGCTTTCTTT	CASSYSHRLEAFF
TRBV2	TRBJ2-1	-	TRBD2	TGTGCCAGCAGTGAAGCGCTTGAGCGGGAGTACAGTGAGCAGTTCTTC	CASSEALEREYSEQFF
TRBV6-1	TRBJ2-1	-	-	TGTGCCAGCAGCGCCCTGACACGGCGTGAGCAGTTCTTC	CASSALTRREQFF
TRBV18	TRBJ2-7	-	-	TGTGCCAGCTCCCTACCTATTGCATACGAGCAGTACTTC	CASSLPIAYEQYF
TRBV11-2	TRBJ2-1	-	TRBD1	TGTGCCAGCAGCTTACCAACTCGGGGACAGGGAGGAAAGCATGAGCAGTTCTTC	CASSLPTRGQGGKHEQFF
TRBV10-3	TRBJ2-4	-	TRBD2	TGTGCCATCAGTGAGGCCCGGACTAGCGGCAAAAACATTCAGTACTTC	CAISEARTSGKNIQYF
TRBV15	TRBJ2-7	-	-	TGTGCCACCAGCCACCCCGGACTCAGCTCCTACGAGCAGTACTTC	CATSHPGLSSYEQYF
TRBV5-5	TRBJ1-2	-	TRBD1	TGTGCCAGCAGCAGGGGGCGGAACTATGGCTACACCTTC	CASSRGRNYGYTF
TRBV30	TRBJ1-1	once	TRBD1	TGTGCCTGGAGTGTACGAGGGACAGGGCTCACTGAAGCTTTCTTT	CAWSVRGTGLTEAFF
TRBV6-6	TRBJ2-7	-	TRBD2	TGTGCCAGCAGTTACGCGCGGGAGGCCTACGAGCAGTACTTC	CASSYAREAYEQYF
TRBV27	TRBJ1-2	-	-	TGTGCCAGCAGCCCCCGGGGGAGGTATGGCTACACCTTC	CASSPRGRYGYTF
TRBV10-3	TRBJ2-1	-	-	TGTGCCATCAGTCACCAGGCTGGAGGCCCCTACAATGAGCAGTTCTTC	CAISHQAGGPYNEQFF
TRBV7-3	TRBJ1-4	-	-	TGTGCCAGCAGCTTAAGTTTTCGGGCGTGGGGCGGTGCAACTAATGAAAAACTGTTTTTT	CASSLSFRAWGGATNEKLFF
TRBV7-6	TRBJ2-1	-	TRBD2	TGTGCCAGCAGCTTAGCGACTAGCGGAGGAGATGAGCAGTTCTTC	CASSLATSGGDEQFF
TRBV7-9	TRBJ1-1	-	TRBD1	TGTGCCAGCAGCTTTATTTGGGACAGGGGGCCTGAAGCTTTCTTT	CASSFIWDRGPEAFF
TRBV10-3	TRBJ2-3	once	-	TGTGCCATCAGTGGCTTGGCGGTTAGCACAGATACGCAGTATTTT	CAISGLAVSTDTQYF
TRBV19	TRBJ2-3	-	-	TGTGCCAGTAGTATATTGAAGGAGGGGTGGCAGCCTGGTACGCAGTATTTT	CASSILKEGWQPGTQYF
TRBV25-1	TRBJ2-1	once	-	TGTGCCAGCAGTTATACTCGCTCCTACAATGAGCAGTTCTTC	CASSYTRSYNEQFF
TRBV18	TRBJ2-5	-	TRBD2	TGTGCCAGCTCACCGATTCTAGCGGGAGGGCCACTGGAACAAGAGACCCAGTACTTC	CASSPILAGGPLEQETQYF
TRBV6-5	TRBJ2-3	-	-	TGTGCCTCAAACAGAGCCGGGATCCTCGGAGGTACGCAGTATTTT	CASNRAGILGGTQYF
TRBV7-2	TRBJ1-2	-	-	TGTGCCAGCAGCGCCAAACAGGATTGGGATGGCTACACCTTC	CASSAKQDWDGYTF
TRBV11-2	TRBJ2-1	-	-	TGTGCCAGCAGCTTATTTAGTACTACCATCGATGAGCAGTTCTTC	CASSLFSTTIDEQFF
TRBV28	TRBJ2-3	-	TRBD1	TGTGCCAGCAGTTTATGGGGCCCCAACAGGGGCTGCTCCACAGATACGCAGTATTTT	CASSLWGPNRGCSTDTQYF
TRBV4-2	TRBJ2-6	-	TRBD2	TGTGCCAGCAGCCAAGAAGAAGCGGGAGCCCTCTCTGGGGCCAACGTCCTGACTTTC	CASSQEEAGALSGANVLTF
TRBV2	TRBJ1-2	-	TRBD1	TGTGCCAGCAACGACAGGGGCTATGGCTACACCTTC	CASNDRGYGYTF
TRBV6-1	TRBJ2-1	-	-	TGTGCCAGCAGTGAAGAACAGGTCATGGGCAATGAGCAGTTCTTC	CASSEEQVMGNEQFF
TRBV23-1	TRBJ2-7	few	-	TGCGCCAGCACCGGACAGGGGACTAGCGACCCCTACGAGCAGTACTTC	CASTGQGTSDPYEQYF
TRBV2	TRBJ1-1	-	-	TGTGCCAGCATAGGAGGGGTCACTGAAGCTTTCTTT	CASIGGVTEAFF
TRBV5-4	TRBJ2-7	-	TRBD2	TGTGCCAGCAGCCCGCTAGCGGGAGAGTACGAGCAGTACTTC	CASSPLAGEYEQYF
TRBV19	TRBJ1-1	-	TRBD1	TGTGCCAGTAGTAGCGGACAGGGGCGCATGAACACTGAAGCTTTCTTT	CASSSGQGRMNTEAFF
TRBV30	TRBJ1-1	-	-	TGTGCCTGGAGTCCTCGGACTTGGTACATGAACACTGAAGCTTTCTTT	CAWSPRTWYMNTEAFF
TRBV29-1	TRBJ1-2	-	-	TGCAGCGTTGTGTTTCCCAGTAATTATGGCTACACCTTC	CSVVFPSNYGYTF
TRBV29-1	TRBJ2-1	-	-	TGCAGCGTCCCCAGGCGGGCGGGTTTCTACAATGAGCAGTTCTTC	CSVPRRAGFYNEQFF
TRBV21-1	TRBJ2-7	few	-	TGTGCCAGCAGCAAAGCGGGTAGCGGGAGTACCCACGAGCAGTACTTC	CASSKAGSGSTHEQYF
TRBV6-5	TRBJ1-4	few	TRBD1	TGTGCCAGCAGTTACTCCACAGGGGGAGCTAATGAAAAACTGTTTTTT	CASSYSTGGANEKLFF
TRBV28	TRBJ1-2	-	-	TGTGCCAGCCTACAGGAAGCTAACTATGGCTACACCTTC	CASLQEANYGYTF
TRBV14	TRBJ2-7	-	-	TGTGCCAGCAGCGGAGCACCAACTTACGAGCAGTACTTC	CASSGAPTYEQYF
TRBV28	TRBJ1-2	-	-	TGTGCCAGCAGTTTCCAGGGCGGGGCACGGATAGGCTATGGCTACACCTTC	CASSFQGGARIGYGYTF
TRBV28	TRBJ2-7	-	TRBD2	TGTGCCAGCAGTTTGCGGGGACTAGCCTACGAGCAGTACTTC	CASSLRGLAYEQYF
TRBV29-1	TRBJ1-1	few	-	TGCAGCGCGGGGGGGAGCACTGAAGCTTTCTTT	CSAGGSTEAFF
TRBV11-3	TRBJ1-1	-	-	TGTGCCAGCAGCTTAACGGGTTCAGGGACTGAAGCTTTCTTT	CASSLTGSGTEAFF
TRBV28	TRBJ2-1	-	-	TGTGCCAGCAAGGTCGGCAAGGGGCTGGGCAATGAGCAGTTCTTC	CASKVGKGLGNEQFF
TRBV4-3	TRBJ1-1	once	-	TGCGCCAGCAGCCAAGATGCAGGAAAGAACACTGAAGCTTTCTTT	CASSQDAGKNTEAFF
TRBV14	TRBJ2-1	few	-	TGTGCCAGCAGCCAAGGGGATGGGGGCCCCTACAATGAGCAGTTCTTC	CASSQGDGGPYNEQFF
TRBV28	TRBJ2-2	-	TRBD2	TGTGCCAGCAGTTCCTCTAGCGGGAGGGGCTTGACCGGGGAGCTGTTTTTT	CASSSSSGRGLTGELFF